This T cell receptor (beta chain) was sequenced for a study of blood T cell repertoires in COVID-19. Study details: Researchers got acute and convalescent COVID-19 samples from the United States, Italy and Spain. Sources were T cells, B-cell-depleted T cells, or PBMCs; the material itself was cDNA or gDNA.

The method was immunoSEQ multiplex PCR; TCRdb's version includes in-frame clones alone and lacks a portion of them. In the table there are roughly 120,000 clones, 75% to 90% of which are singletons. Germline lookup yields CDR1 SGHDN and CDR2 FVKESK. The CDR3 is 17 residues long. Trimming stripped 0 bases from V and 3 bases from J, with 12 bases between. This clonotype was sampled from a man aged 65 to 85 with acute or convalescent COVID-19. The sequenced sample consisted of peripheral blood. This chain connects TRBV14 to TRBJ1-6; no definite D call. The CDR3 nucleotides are TGTGCCAGCAGCCAAGACTCGCCACACGACTATAATTCACCCCTCCACTTT. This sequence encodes CASSQDSPHDYNSPLHF.